These 10 T cell receptor beta chains were all obtained from the same sample, sequenced in a study of response to subunit inactivated influenza vaccine. TCRdb reprocessed the RT-PCR reads via MiXCR and lists one record per CDR3 protein. This table holds under 850,000 distinct CDR3 sequences, about 18% found once. Sequencing was performed on PBMCs from blood, taken roughly 5 days after vaccination. The receptors originated from a man aged 50-60 years who received an inactivated influenza vaccine.

V is TRBV28 and J is TRBJ2-6, with TRBD1 identical over 9 bases. CDR1 is MDHEN, CDR2 SYDVKM, per germline. V lost 5 bases and J lost 1; bases outside the gene matches: 9. CDR3 length: 18 amino acids. The CDR3 DNA reads as TGTGCCAGCAGTCCTAGTCCCGGGACAGGGTCTGGGGCCAACGTCCTGACTTTC. This sequence encodes CASSPSPGTGSGANVLTF.

This clonotype was detected many times. The J gene is TRBJ2-5, the V gene TRBV4-2; 8 nucleotides align to TRBD1. The germline V gene encodes CDR1 LGHNA and CDR2 YNFKEQ. The CDR3 consists of 16 residues. The trim removed 4 bases at V and 5 bases at J, leaving 12 bases unmatched. This CDR3 is CASSRAVDRGWETQYF. In DNA, the CDR3 is TGTGCCAGCAGCCGAGCGGTCGACAGGGGTTGGGAGACCCAGTACTTC.

This sequence joins TRBV21-1 and TRBJ2-1; the table's D call of TRBD1 was not tested on the DNA. TRBV21-1 is classified as a pseudogene. This CDR3 comprises 15 residues. CDR3 amino acids: CASSKGPGGGDEQFF. Here the CDR3 DNA reads TGTGCCAGCAGCAAAGGCCCCGGGGGCGGGGATGAGCAGTTCTTC.

The gene calls are TRBV15 and TRBJ1-6; D might be TRBD1 (5 bases). The germline gives CDR1 LNHNV, CDR2 YYDKDF (reference sequence). V lost 2 bases and J 14 bases, leaving 10 bases between the germline ends. The CDR3 contains 12 residues. The CDR3 is CATSRPQGSLHF. CDR3 bases: TGTGCCACCAGCAGACCTCAGGGATCCCTCCACTTT.

This chain links TRBV5-6 with TRBJ2-5; D ambiguous. This CDR3 comprises 15 residues. V was cut by 9 bases and J by 3 bases, with 21 bases left in between. Germline CDR1 SGHDT, CDR2 YYEEEE. CDR3 sequence (DNA): TGTGCCATCGGCCCCGGGCCCGTTCGGGAAGAGACCCAGTACTTC. Protein product: CAIGPGPVREETQYF.

This clonotype appeared a few times. The rearrangement links TRBV5-6 to TRBJ2-7; D is undetermined. V was trimmed by 5 bases and J by 1 base, leaving 10 bases between them. This CDR3 comprises 13 residues. Germline V gene lookup returns CDR1 SGHDT and CDR2 YYEEEE. CDR3 loop: CASRTTHSYEQYF. The CDR3, as DNA: TGTGCCAGCAGAACGACCCATTCCTACGAGCAGTACTTC.

This clonotype showed up many times. The CDR3 sequence is CASSLGYNVLTF. The CDR3 bases are TGTGCCAGCAGCTTGGGATACAACGTCCTGACTTTC. This chain connects TRBV5-6 to TRBJ2-6; D not certain. CDR1 and CDR2 from the germline V gene are SGHDT and YYEEEE. Trimming pared 0 bases from V and 9 bases from J, leaving 4 bases between. This CDR3 spans 12 amino acids.

In this sample, this clonotype turned up a few times. V is TRBV7-9 and J is TRBJ1-2; unclear D gene. The CDR3 totals 15 residues. CDR1 and CDR2 (germline): SEHNR, FQNEAQ (reference sequence). The germline V and J ends were trimmed by 4 bases and 3 bases, with 15 bases remaining between them. The CDR3 DNA reads as TGTGCCAGCAGCTCTAGAGGGTGGGAACACTATGGCTACACCTTC. Translated: CASSSRGWEHYGYTF.

This chain links TRBV28 with TRBJ2-2, with 7 bases that match TRBD1. Germline trimming cut 10 bases from V and 7 bases from J; bases unmatched to any gene: 12. This CDR3 comprises 14 residues. CDR1 is MDHEN and CDR2 is SYDVKM in the germline V gene. CDR3: CATNSGTVFGELFF. CDR3 coding DNA: TGTGCCACCAATTCCGGGACAGTGTTCGGGGAGCTGTTTTTT.

V is TRBV5-6 and J is TRBJ1-2; D is unresolved. Germline V gene data show CDR1 as SGHDT and CDR2 as YYEEEE. This CDR3 spans 14 amino acids. V lost 4 bases and J 6 bases, leaving 16 bases between the germline ends. CDR3 region: CASSPTVGIDGYTF. The CDR3 nucleotides are TGTGCCAGCAGCCCAACCGTGGGGATCGATGGCTACACCTTC.